A selection of T cell receptor beta chains follows, all from one sample in a study of shared clonotypes between healthy human individuals. Libraries were prepared by immunoSEQ multiplex PCR; TCRdb keeps only in-frame clonotypes and omits some of them. This table holds 2.5 million or so clones, roughly nine tenths found once. Sequenced sample: naive CD4+ T cells sorted from blood. The receptors here all came from a young man in good health. Each CDR3 is given with its conserved first and last residue. A D gene is named only where the DNA matches it firmly. A row's size may be missing; if present it is once, few, many or a size class.

j_call | clone_size | d_call | v_call | cdr3_nt | cdr3_aa
TRBJ2-7 | . | . | TRBV5-4 | TGTGCCAGCAGCAGGGACGGTCTCTCCTACGAGCAGTACTTC | CASSRDGLSYEQYF
TRBJ1-2 | once | TRBD1 | TRBV10-3 | TGTGCCATCAGTGAGTCGGGACAGTTCTATGGCTACACCTTC | CAISESGQFYGYTF
TRBJ2-3 | . | TRBD2 | TRBV9 | TGTGCCAGCAGCGAGGGGAGGACTAGCGGGAGCGCAGATACGCAGTATTTT | CASSEGRTSGSADTQYF
TRBJ2-3 | . | . | TRBV27 | TGTGCCAGCAGTTTTGAGGGGCCGTGGACAGATACGCAGTATTTT | CASSFEGPWTDTQYF
TRBJ1-2 | . | . | TRBV5-1 | TGCGCCAGCAGCTTTACGAGGGACTATGGCTACACCTTC | CASSFTRDYGYTF
TRBJ2-2 | . | . | TRBV7-2 | TGTGCCAGCAGCATCTTCTTCAACACCGGGGAGCTGTTTTTT | CASSIFFNTGELFF
TRBJ1-2 | once | TRBD1 | TRBV18 | TGTGCCAGCTCACCAGGGGCCGAGGGACAGAGGAATGGCTACACCTTC | CASSPGAEGQRNGYTF
TRBJ2-7 | . | . | TRBV21-1 | TGTGCCAGCAGCCCCCTTATGACAGGGTGGACTAGCGGGGACTACGAGCAGTACTTC | CASSPLMTGWTSGDYEQYF
TRBJ1-2 | . | . | TRBV5-1 | TGCGCCAGCAGCTTGGACCCCGGAGGTGGCTACACCTTC | CASSLDPGGGYTF
TRBJ2-7 | . | . | TRBV11-2 | TGTGCCAGCAGCTTTCTTGTTACCGGGACCGAGAGCTCCTACGAGCAGTACTTC | CASSFLVTGTESSYEQYF
TRBJ1-5 | . | TRBD1 | TRBV6-1 | TGTGCCAGCGCAGGGGGTGGTCAGCCCCAGCATTTT | CASAGGGQPQHF
TRBJ2-3 | . | . | TRBV6-1 | TGTGCCAGCATGCTACGAAGGGATGGCACAGATACGCAGTATTTT | CASMLRRDGTDTQYF
TRBJ1-2 | once | TRBD1 | TRBV7-9 | TGTGCCAGCAGCTTAGGGACAGGGTATGGCTACACCTTC | CASSLGTGYGYTF
TRBJ1-6 | . | . | TRBV5-1 | TGCGCCAGCAGCTTCCAGGGGCAATCCTCCGATTCACCCCTCCACTTT | CASSFQGQSSDSPLHF
TRBJ1-1 | . | . | TRBV10-3 | TGTGCCATCAGTGGACCACTGGACGGTAACACTGAAGCTTTCTTT | CAISGPLDGNTEAFF
TRBJ2-3 | . | TRBD1 | TRBV5-4 | TGTGCCAGCAGCTGGGGGGGGGACAGGGTAACAGATACGCAGTATTTT | CASSWGGDRVTDTQYF
TRBJ2-2 | . | TRBD1 | TRBV29-1 | TGCAGCGCCGGACAGGGGCCCTACACCGGGGAGCTGTTTTTT | CSAGQGPYTGELFF
TRBJ2-2 | . | . | TRBV10-3 | TGTGCCATCAGCCTAGGACCCGTAAACACCGGGGAGCTGTTTTTT | CAISLGPVNTGELFF
TRBJ1-1 | . | . | TRBV7-2 | TGTGCCAGCAGCTTAGCGGCTCAAGTCACTGAAGCTTTCTTT | CASSLAAQVTEAFF
TRBJ2-3 | . | . | TRBV21-1 | TGTGCCAGCAGCAGCGCGGGGACTAGCGGGAGGTCAGATACGCAGTATTTT | CASSSAGTSGRSDTQYF
TRBJ1-3 | . | . | TRBV5-4 | TGTGCCAGCAGCTTGCCAGGGTCAGGAAACACCATATATTTT | CASSLPGSGNTIYF
TRBJ1-4 | . | . | TRBV30 | TGTGCCTGGAGTGTTAGGGAAAAACTGTTTTTT | CAWSVREKLFF
TRBJ2-2 | . | TRBD1 | TRBV29-1 | TGCAGCGTTACCCGGACAGGGGCCACCGGGGAGCTGTTTTTT | CSVTRTGATGELFF
TRBJ2-6 | . | . | TRBV21-1 | TGTGCCAGCTTTTATCCGGGACCGCACTCTGGGGCCAACGTCCTGACTTTC | CASFYPGPHSGANVLTF
TRBJ1-3 | once | TRBD1 | TRBV25-1 | TGTGCCAGCAGTGAATGGACAGGGGGAAACACCATATATTTT | CASSEWTGGNTIYF
TRBJ1-4 | . | . | TRBV5-1 | TGCGCCAGCAGCTTGGATAGGGGAGCTAATGAAAAACTGTTTTTT | CASSLDRGANEKLFF
TRBJ2-1 | . | TRBD1 | TRBV6-1 | TGTGCCAGCAGCCGGGACAGGGGGCGAAATGAGCAGTTCTTC | CASSRDRGRNEQFF
TRBJ2-7 | . | . | TRBV29-1 | TGCAGCGTTGAAGAACAGGGAATAGGATACGAGCAGTACTTC | CSVEEQGIGYEQYF
TRBJ2-1 | . | TRBD2 | TRBV6-5 | TGTGCCAGCAGTTACACCGGGACTAGCGGAGTAAACGAGCAGTTCTTC | CASSYTGTSGVNEQFF
TRBJ1-1 | . | . | TRBV28 | TGTGCCAGCAGTTCCTACAGGGTTTGGGAAGCTTTCTTT | CASSSYRVWEAFF
TRBJ1-3 | . | . | TRBV14 | TGTGCCAGCACCCCTTCCGGAGGGCCTGGAAACACCATATATTTT | CASTPSGGPGNTIYF
TRBJ1-2 | . | TRBD1 | TRBV5-6 | TGTGCCAGCAGCTTCGGACAGGGCAAGGGAAATGGCTACACCTTC | CASSFGQGKGNGYTF
TRBJ2-7 | . | . | TRBV2 | TGTGCCAGCACCCGAAGGACACTGTACGAGCAGTACTTC | CASTRRTLYEQYF
TRBJ2-2 | . | . | TRBV19 | TGTGCCAGTAGGGGGAGCGATAACACCGGGGAGCTGTTTTTT | CASRGSDNTGELFF
TRBJ2-7 | . | TRBD1 | TRBV2 | TGTGCCAGCAGGGGGGACAGGTACTCCTACGAGCAGTACTTC | CASRGDRYSYEQYF
TRBJ2-6 | . | TRBD1 | TRBV4-3 | TGCGCCAGCAGCCAAAGGAGACCGGGACAGGGCACTGGGGCCAACGTCCTGACTTTC | CASSQRRPGQGTGANVLTF
TRBJ1-2 | . | . | TRBV9 | TGTGCCAGCAGCGTAGATGGGATCTATGGCTACACCTTC | CASSVDGIYGYTF
TRBJ2-7 | . | . | TRBV6-1 | TGTGCCAGCAGTGGGCCGTTTTCTCAGTACTTC | CASSGPFSQYF
TRBJ1-1 | few | . | TRBV5-1 | TGCGCCAGCAGCTCAGGGGCAGACACTGAAGCTTTCTTT | CASSSGADTEAFF
TRBJ2-3 | . | . | TRBV29-1 | TGCAGCGTTGCTGGCAAATACACAGATACGCAGTATTTT | CSVAGKYTDTQYF